Below are 9 T cell receptor beta chains sequenced from a single sample in a study of shared clonotypes between healthy human individuals. TCRdb's copy holds only in-frame clones and misses some; the assay was immunoSEQ multiplex PCR. The sample yields about 2.4 million clones, 93% seen once. The sequencing input was naive CD4+ T cells from PBMCs. Subset described: CD45RA+ positively selected. Source of these receptors: a man younger than 35 in good health. Some clones in this sample may be carry-over from other donors' samples.

This rearrangement joins TRBV7-9 to TRBJ1-6; tentatively, D is TRBD1 (5 bases). This CDR3 region has 15 residues. Looked up from germline, CDR1 is SEHNR and CDR2 is FQNEAQ (reference sequence). V lost 7 bases to trimming and J lost 10 bases, with 20 bases between them. CDR3 amino acids: CASTLTGTGGSPLHF. CDR3 in DNA: TGTGCCAGCACCCTAACCGGAACAGGAGGGTCACCCCTCCACTTT.

This clone was observed a few times. Other DNA sequences in the same sample also yield this CDR3. V and J are TRBV28 and TRBJ2-5; no clear D gene. The CDR3 is 11 amino acids. Germline V gene sequence: CDR1 MDHEN, CDR2 SYDVKM. The germline V and J ends were trimmed by 1 base and 5 bases, with 2 bases remaining between them. Written as DNA, the CDR3 is TGTGCCAGCAGTTTATCCGAGACCCAGTACTTC. It translates to CASSLSETQYF. The whole variable domain, filled in from reference TRBV28 and TRBJ2-5, reads DVKVTQSSRYLVKRTGEKVFLECVQDMDHENMFWYRQDPGLGLRLIYFSYDVKMKEKGDIPEGYSVSREKKERFSLILESASTNQTSMYLCASSLSETQYFGPGTRLLVL.

V gene TRBV7-2 combines with J gene TRBJ1-2; D is possibly TRBD1 (6 bases). V was clipped by 8 bases and J by 4 bases, with 20 bases between them. The CDR3 is 15 amino acids. Germline values: CDR1 SGHTA, CDR2 FQGNSA. Written as DNA, the CDR3 is TGTGCCAGCGACTTAGGGGGGGCGCGGAGCTATGGCTACACCTTC. Translated, it gives CASDLGGARSYGYTF.

The V gene is TRBV28, the J gene TRBJ2-1; 7 positions agree with TRBD2. Germline CDR1 MDHEN, CDR2 SYDVKM. CDR3 length: 14 amino acids. V shed 7 bases and J 10 bases; nucleotides not matched to a gene: 13. CDR3 sequence reads: CASNPGTTRSEQFF. The CDR3, as DNA: TGTGCCAGCAACCCCGGGACTACCCGCTCCGAGCAGTTCTTC. Complete variable domain (other parts from reference TRBV28 and TRBJ2-1): DVKVTQSSRYLVKRTGEKVFLECVQDMDHENMFWYRQDPGLGLRLIYFSYDVKMKEKGDIPEGYSVSREKKERFSLILESASTNQTSMYLCASNPGTTRSEQFFGPGTRLTVL.

This CDR3 reads CASKEQPGYSYNEQFF. In DNA form, the CDR3 reads TGTGCCAGTAAAGAACAGCCCGGATACTCCTACAATGAGCAGTTCTTC. The V call is TRBV19, the J call TRBJ2-1; unclear D gene. Trimming removed 7 bases from V and 0 bases from J, with 16 bases in between. This CDR3 spans 16 amino acids. Germline assignment: CDR1 LNHDA and CDR2 SQIVND (reference sequence).

Comments on this clone: Different DNA sequences within this sample yield the same CDR3. The chain employs TRBV11-1 and TRBJ2-7; TRBD2 is a possible D gene (5 bases). The V end was cut by 4 bases, the J end by 4 bases, with 8 bases between. The CDR3 has 12 residues. Germline V gene lookup returns CDR1 SGHAT and CDR2 FQDESV (reference sequence). CDR3 bases: TGTGCCAGCAGCTCCGGGGAATACGAGCAGTACTTC. It translates to CASSSGEYEQYF.

The rearrangement uses TRBV5-1 and TRBJ1-1; the D gene is possibly TRBD1 (6 bases). The length of the CDR3 is 15 residues. V was shortened by 0 bases and J by 0 bases, with 9 bases between the two germline ends. Per germline, CDR1 SGHRS and CDR2 YFSETQ. This CDR3 is CASSLEGHLNTEAFF. The CDR3 DNA reads TGCGCCAGCAGCTTGGAGGGACACTTGAACACTGAAGCTTTCTTT.

Comment on this clone: Other DNA sequences in the same sample also yield this CDR3. The rearrangement links TRBV5-6 to TRBJ2-1; D is uncertain. Germline assignment: CDR1 SGHDT and CDR2 YYEEEE. The CDR3 spans 13 residues. V lost 4 bases, J lost 1 base, and 6 bases lay in between. DNA for the CDR3: TGTGCCAGCAGCCCTCCTTCCTACAATGAGCAGTTCTTC. Translating it yields CASSPPSYNEQFF.

The CDR3 DNA is TGCGCCAGCAGCTTGGCCGTCGGCCCTCAGGAAAAACTGTTTTTT. Amino acid sequence: CASSLAVGPQEKLFF. This rearrangement joins TRBV5-1 to TRBJ1-4, with D hard to call. Looked up from germline, CDR1 is SGHRS and CDR2 is YFSETQ. CDR3 size: 15 residues. The germline V and J ends were trimmed by 0 bases and 8 bases, with 14 bases remaining between them.